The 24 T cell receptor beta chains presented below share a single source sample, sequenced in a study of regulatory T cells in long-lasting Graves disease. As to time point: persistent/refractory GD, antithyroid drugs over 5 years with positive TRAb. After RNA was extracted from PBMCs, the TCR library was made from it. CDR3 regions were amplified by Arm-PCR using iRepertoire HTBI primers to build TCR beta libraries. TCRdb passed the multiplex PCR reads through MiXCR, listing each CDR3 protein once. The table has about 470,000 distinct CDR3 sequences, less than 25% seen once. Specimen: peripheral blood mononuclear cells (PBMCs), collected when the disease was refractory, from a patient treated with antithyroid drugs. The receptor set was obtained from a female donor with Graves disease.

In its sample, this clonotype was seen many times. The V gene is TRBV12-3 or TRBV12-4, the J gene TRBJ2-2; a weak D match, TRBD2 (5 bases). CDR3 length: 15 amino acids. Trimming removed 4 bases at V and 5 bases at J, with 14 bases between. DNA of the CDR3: TGTGCCAGCAGTTCCTTGCGGCCGGGGACCGGGGAGCTGTTTTTT. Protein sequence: CASSSLRPGTGELFF.

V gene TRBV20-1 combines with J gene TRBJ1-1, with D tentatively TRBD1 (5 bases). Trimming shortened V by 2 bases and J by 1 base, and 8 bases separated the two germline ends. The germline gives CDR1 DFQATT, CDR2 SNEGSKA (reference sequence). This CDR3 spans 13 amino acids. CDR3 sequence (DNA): TGCAGTGCTAGATTGACAGAGAACACTGAAGCTTTCTTT. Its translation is CSARLTENTEAFF.

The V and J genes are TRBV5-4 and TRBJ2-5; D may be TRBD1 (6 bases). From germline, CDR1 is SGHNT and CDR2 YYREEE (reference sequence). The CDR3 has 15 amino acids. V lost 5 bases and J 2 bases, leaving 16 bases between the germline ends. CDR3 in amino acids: CASRPSRQEQETQYF. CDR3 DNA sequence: TGTGCCAGCAGGCCCTCGAGACAGGAGCAAGAGACCCAGTACTTC.

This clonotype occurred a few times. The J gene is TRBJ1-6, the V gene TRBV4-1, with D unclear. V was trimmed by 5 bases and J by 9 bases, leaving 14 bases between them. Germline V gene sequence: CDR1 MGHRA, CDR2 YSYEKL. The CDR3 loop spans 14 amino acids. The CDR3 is CASSAVGRSSPLHF. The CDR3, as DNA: TGCGCCAGCAGCGCGGTGGGCAGAAGTTCACCCCTCCACTTT.

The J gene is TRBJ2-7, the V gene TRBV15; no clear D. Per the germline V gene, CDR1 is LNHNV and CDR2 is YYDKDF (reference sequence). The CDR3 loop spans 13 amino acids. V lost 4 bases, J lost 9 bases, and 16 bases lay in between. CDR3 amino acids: CATSTLRSGLQYF. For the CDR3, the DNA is TGTGCCACCAGCACCCTCCGGAGTGGGTTGCAGTACTTC.

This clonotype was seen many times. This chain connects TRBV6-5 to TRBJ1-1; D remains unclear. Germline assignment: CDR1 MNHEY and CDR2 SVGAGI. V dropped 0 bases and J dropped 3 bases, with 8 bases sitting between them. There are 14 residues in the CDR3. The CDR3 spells CASSYSRVYTEAFF. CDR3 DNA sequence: TGTGCCAGCAGTTACTCTCGAGTTTACACTGAAGCTTTCTTT.

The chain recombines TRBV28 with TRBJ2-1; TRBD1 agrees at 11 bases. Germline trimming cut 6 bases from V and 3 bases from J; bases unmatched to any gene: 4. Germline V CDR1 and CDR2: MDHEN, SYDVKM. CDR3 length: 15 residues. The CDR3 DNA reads TGTGCCAGCAGGGGGACAGGGGGTTACTACAATGAGCAGTTCTTC. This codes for CASRGTGGYYNEQFF.

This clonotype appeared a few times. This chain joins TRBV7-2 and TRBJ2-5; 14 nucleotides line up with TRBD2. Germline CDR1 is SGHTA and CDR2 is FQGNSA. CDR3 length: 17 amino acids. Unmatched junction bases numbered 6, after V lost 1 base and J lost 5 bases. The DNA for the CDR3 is TGTGCCAGCAGCTTAGACCGGGGACTAGCGGGAGAGGAGACCCAGTACTTC. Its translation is CASSLDRGLAGEETQYF.

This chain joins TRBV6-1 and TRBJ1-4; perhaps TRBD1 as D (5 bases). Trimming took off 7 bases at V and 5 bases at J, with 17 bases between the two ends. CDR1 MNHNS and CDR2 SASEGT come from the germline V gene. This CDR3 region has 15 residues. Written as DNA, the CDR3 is TGTGCCAGCACCCTTACGGAAGGGGCGAATGAAAAACTGTTTTTT. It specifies CASTLTEGANEKLFF.

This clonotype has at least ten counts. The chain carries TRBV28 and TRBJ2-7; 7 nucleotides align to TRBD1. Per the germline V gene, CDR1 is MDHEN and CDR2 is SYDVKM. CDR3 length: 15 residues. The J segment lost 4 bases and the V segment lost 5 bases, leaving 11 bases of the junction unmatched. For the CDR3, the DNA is TGTGCCAGCAGTCCAAAGACAGGGCTACCATACGAGCAGTACTTC. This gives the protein CASSPKTGLPYEQYF.

The CDR3 sequence: CSARGRESGSYEQYF. DNA for the CDR3: TGCAGTGCTAGGGGTCGGGAGTCGGGCTCCTACGAGCAGTACTTC. V and J are TRBV20-1 and TRBJ2-7, with a tentative D call TRBD2 (6 bases). The germline gives CDR1 DFQATT, CDR2 SNEGSKA (reference sequence). The CDR3 is made up of 15 amino acids. V dropped 3 bases and J dropped 0 bases, with 15 bases sitting between them.

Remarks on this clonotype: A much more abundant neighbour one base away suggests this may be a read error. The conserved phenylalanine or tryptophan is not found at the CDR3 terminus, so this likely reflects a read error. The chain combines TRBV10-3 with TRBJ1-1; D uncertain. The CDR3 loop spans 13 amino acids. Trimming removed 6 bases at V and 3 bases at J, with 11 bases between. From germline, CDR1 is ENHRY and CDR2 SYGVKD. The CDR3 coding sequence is TGTGCCATCAGGCCAACCGGGGACACTGAAGCTTTCCTT. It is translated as CAIRPTGDTEAFL.

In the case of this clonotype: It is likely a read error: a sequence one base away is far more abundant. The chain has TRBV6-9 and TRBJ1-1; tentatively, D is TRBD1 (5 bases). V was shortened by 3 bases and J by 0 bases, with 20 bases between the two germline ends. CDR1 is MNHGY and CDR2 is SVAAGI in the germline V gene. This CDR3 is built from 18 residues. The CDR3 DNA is TGTGCCAGCAGTTACCCCAAGTTTAGGGAACAGGTGAACACTGAAGCTTTCTTT. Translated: CASSYPKFREQVNTEAFF.

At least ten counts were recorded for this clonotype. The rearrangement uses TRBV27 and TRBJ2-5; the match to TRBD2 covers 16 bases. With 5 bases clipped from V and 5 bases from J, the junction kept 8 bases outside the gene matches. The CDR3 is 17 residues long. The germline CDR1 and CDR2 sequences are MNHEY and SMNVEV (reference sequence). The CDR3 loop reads CASSTKGLAGGLETQYF. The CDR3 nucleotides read TGTGCCAGCAGTACAAAGGGACTAGCGGGAGGGTTGGAGACCCAGTACTTC.

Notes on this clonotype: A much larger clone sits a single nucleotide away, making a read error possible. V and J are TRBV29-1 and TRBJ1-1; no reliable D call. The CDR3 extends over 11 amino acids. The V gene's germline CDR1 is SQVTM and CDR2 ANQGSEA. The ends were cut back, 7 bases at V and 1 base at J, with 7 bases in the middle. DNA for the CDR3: TGCAGCGCCCAGCGGAACACTGAAGCTTTCTTT. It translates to CSAQRNTEAFF.

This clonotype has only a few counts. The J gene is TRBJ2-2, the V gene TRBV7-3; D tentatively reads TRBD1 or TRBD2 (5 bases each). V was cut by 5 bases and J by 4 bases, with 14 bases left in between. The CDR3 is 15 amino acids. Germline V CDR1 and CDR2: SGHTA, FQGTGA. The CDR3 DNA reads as TGTGCCAGCAGCCCGGGACCCCGAAGCACCGGGGAGCTGTTTTTT. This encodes CASSPGPRSTGELFF.

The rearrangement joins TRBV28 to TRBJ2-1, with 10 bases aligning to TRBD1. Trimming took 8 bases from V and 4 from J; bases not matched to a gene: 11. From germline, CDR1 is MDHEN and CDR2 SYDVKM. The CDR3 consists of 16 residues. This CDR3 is CASSPGWDRGYNEQFF. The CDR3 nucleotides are TGTGCCAGCTCCCCCGGCTGGGACAGGGGTTACAATGAGCAGTTCTTC.

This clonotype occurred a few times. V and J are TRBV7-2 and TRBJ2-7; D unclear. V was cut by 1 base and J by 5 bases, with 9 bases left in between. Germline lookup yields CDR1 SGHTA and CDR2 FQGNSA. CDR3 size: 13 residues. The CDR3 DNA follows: TGTGCCAGCAGCTTAGTTTTTAGCCACGAGCAGTACTTC. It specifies CASSLVFSHEQYF.

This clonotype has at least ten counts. As DNA, the CDR3 is TGTGCCAGCAGCCAGTTTGACACTGAAGCTTTCTTT. Protein: CASSQFDTEAFF. The J gene is TRBJ1-1, the V gene TRBV28, with D unresolved. CDR3 length: 12 amino acids. Looked up from germline, CDR1 is MDHEN and CDR2 is SYDVKM. V dropped 6 bases and J dropped 3 bases, with 8 bases sitting between them.

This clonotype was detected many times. In DNA, the CDR3 is TGTGCCAGCAGCCCCCCCGACAGGGGGATGTCCTACGAGCAGTACTTC. It specifies CASSPPDRGMSYEQYF. V usage is TRBV27 and J usage is TRBJ2-7, with 9 positions matching TRBD1. This CDR3 has 16 amino acids. Germline-derived CDR1 and CDR2 are MNHEY and SMNVEV (reference sequence). J gave up 1 base and V 6 bases, and 10 bases lay outside the gene matches.

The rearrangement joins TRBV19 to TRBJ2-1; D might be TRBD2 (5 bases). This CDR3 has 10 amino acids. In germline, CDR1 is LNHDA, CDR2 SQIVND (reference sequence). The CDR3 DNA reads TGTGGGAGCGGAGGCAATGAGCAGTTCTTC. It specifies CGSGGNEQFF.

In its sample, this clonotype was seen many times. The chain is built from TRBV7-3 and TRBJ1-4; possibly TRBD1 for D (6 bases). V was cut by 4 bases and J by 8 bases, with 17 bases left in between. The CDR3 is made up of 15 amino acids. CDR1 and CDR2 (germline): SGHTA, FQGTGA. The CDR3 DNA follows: TGTGCCAGCAGCTCGCATGGGAGGCAGGGGGAAAAACTGTTTTTT. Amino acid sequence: CASSSHGRQGEKLFF.

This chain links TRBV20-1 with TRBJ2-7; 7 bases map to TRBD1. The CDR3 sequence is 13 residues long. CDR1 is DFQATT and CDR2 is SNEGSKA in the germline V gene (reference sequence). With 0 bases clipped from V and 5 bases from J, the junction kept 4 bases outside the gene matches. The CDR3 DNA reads TGCAGTGCTAGAGATCTACAGGGGAACGAGCAGTACTTC. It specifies CSARDLQGNEQYF.

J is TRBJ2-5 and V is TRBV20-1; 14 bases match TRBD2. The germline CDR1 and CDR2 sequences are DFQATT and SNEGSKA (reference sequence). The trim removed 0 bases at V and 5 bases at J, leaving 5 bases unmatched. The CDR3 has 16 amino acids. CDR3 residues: CSARDEGLAGAETQYF. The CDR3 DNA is TGCAGTGCTAGAGATGAGGGACTAGCGGGAGCGGAGACCCAGTACTTC.